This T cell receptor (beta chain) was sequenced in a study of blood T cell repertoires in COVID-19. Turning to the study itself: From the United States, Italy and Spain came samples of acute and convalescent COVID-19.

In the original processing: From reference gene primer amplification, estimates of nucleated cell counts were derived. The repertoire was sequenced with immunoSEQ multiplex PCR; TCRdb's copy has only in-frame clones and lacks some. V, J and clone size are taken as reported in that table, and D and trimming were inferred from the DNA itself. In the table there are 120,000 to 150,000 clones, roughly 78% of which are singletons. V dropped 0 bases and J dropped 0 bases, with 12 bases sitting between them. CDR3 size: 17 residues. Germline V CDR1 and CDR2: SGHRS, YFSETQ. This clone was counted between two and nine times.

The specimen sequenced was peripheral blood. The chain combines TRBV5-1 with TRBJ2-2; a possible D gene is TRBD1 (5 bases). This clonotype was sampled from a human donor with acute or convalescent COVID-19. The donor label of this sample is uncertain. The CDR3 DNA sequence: TGCGCCAGCAGCTTGGGACCGGAACAGGCGAACACCGGGGAGCTGTTTTTT. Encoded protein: CASSLGPEQANTGELFF.